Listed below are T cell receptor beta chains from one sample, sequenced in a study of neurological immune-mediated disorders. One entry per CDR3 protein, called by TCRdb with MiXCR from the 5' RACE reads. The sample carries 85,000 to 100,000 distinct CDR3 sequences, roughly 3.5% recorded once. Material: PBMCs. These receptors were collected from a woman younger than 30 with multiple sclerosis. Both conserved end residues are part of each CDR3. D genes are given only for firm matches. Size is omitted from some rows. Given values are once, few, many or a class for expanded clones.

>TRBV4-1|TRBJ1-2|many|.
CASSQDAQEPNYGYTF
TGCGCCAGCAGCCAAGATGCACAGGAACCTAACTATGGCTACACCTTC
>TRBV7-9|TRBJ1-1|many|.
CASSFGVDTEAFF
TGTGCCAGCAGCTTTGGGGTGGACACTGAAGCTTTCTTT
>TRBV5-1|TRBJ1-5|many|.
CASSSEGISNQPQHF
TGCGCCAGCAGCTCGGAGGGGATAAGCAATCAGCCCCAGCATTTT
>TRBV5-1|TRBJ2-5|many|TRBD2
CASRLAGGEETQYF
TGCGCCAGCAGACTAGCGGGAGGCGAAGAGACCCAGTACTTC
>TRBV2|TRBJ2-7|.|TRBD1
CASSPHDRGPGYEQYF
TGTGCCAGCAGTCCCCACGACAGGGGTCCGGGATACGAGCAGTACTTC
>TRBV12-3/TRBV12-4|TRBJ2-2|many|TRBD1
CASSNPGGYGTGELFF
TGTGCCAGCAGCAACCCAGGGGGCTATGGCACCGGGGAGCTGTTTTTT
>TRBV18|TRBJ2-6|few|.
CASSSTGTLSGANVLTF
TGTGCCAGCTCGTCAACAGGAACCCTCTCTGGGGCCAACGTCCTGACTTTC
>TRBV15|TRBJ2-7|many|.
CATSRTGHEQYF
TGTGCCACCAGCAGAACAGGGCACGAGCAGTACTTC
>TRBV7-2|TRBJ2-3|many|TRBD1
CASSLIGGPDTQYF
TGTGCCAGCAGCTTAATAGGGGGCCCAGATACGCAGTATTTT
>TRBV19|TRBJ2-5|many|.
CASSILRGNQETQYF
TGTGCCAGTAGTATCCTTCGGGGCAACCAAGAGACCCAGTACTTC
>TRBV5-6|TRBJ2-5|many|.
CASSWAGRQETQYF
TGTGCCAGCAGCTGGGCCGGGAGACAAGAGACCCAGTACTTC
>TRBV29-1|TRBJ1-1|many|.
CSGGGEMNTEAFF
TGCAGCGGTGGGGGGGAGATGAACACTGAAGCTTTCTTT
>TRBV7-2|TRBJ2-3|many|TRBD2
CASSLKGTSGGHTQYF
TGTGCCAGCAGCTTAAAGGGAACTAGCGGGGGTCATACGCAGTATTTT
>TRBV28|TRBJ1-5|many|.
CASTGMSNQPQHF
TGTGCCAGCACCGGTATGAGCAATCAGCCCCAGCATTTT
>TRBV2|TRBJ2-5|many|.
CASAPLKEETQYF
TGTGCCAGTGCTCCATTAAAGGAAGAGACCCAGTACTTC
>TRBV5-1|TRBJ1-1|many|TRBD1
CASSLDRVLHTEAFF
TGCGCCAGCAGCCTAGACAGGGTGTTGCACACTGAAGCTTTCTTT
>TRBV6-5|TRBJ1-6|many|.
CASSYVRIWGVDNSPLHF
TGTGCCAGCAGTTACGTGAGGATATGGGGAGTTGATAATTCACCCCTCCACTTT
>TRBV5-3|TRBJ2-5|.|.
CARSWQMYQETQYF
TGTGCCAGAAGTTGGCAAATGTACCAAGAGACCCAGTACTTC